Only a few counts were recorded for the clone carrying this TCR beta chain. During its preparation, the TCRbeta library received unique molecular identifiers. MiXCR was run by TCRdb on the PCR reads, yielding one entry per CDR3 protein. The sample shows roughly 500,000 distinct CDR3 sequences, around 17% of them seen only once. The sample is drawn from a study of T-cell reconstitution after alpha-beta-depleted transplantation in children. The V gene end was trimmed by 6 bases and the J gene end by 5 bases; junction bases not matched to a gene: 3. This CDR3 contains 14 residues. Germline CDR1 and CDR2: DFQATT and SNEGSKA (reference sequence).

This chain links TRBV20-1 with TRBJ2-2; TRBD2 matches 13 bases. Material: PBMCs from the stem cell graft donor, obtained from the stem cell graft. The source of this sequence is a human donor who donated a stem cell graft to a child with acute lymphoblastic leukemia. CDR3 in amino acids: CSASGLAGTGELFF. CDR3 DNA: TGCAGTGCGTCGGGACTAGCGGGAACCGGGGAGCTGTTTTTT.